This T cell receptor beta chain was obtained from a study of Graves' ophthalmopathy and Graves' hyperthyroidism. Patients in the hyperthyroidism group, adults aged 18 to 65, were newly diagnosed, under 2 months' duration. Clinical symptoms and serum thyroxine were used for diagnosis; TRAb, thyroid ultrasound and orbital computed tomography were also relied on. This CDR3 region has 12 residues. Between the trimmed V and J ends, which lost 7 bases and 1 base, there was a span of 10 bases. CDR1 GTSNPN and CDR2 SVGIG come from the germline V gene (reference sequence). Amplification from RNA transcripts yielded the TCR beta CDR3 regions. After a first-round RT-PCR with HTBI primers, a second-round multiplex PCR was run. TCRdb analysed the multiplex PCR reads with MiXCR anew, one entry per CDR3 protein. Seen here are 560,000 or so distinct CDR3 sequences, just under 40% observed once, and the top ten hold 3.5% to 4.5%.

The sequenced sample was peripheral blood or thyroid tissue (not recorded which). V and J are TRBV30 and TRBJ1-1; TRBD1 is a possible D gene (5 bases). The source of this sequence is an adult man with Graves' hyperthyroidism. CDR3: CASGRANTEAFF. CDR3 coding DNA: TGTGCCTCCGGCAGGGCGAACACTGAAGCTTTCTTT.